This T cell receptor (beta chain) appears in the sequencing data of a study of shared clonotypes between healthy human individuals. CD45RO-negative cells were positively selected for CCR7, leaving out terminally differentiated effector memory CD45RA+ cells. The data were produced by immunoSEQ multiplex PCR, yet TCRdb's version contains in-frame clones alone and is incomplete. The data show under 2,000,000 clones, just under 95% seen once. CDR3 size: 16 residues. V lost 4 bases to trimming and J lost 6 bases, with 22 bases between them. Germline-derived CDR1 and CDR2 are WNHNN and SYGVQD (reference sequence).

The chain combines TRBV10-1 with TRBJ2-7, with D maybe TRBD1 (6 bases). The source is a man aged 18 to 29 in good health. Sequences were obtained from naive CD8+ T cells sorted from blood. Here the CDR3 DNA reads TGCGCCAGCAGTGTCGGCTTGGGACACGGAGGCGGCGAGCAGTACTTC. This translates into CASSVGLGHGGGEQYF.